A selection of T cell receptor beta chains follows, all from one sample in a study of blood T cell repertoires in COVID-19. Libraries were prepared by immunoSEQ multiplex PCR; TCRdb keeps only in-frame clonotypes and omits some of them. This sample has 86,000 or so clones, with 91% found just once. The sequenced sample consisted of peripheral blood. Receptor source: a woman aged 45-60 years in a cohort sampled during active COVID-19. Each CDR3 is given with its conserved first and last residue. Fields, in order: CDR3 length, D gene, V gene, J gene, clone size, CDR3 protein, CDR3 DNA. A D gene is named only where the DNA matches it firmly. The size field is filled for only some rows; it gives once, few, many or a size class.

17	TRBD2	TRBV7-6	TRBJ2-2	once	CGTQQLAGTSNTGELFF	TGTGGAACACAGCAACTAGCGGGAACCTCGAACACCGGGGAGCTGTTTTTT
14	TRBD1	TRBV5-1	TRBJ1-1	NA	CASSSGQVSTEAFF	TGCGCCAGCAGCTCGGGACAGGTCAGCACTGAAGCTTTCTTT
15	NA	TRBV3-1/TRBV3-2	TRBJ2-4	NA	CASSQDTLAKNIQYF	TGTGCCAGCAGCCAGGACACTCTAGCCAAAAACATTCAGTACTTC
13	NA	TRBV3-1/TRBV3-2	TRBJ1-1	NA	CASSQAGIRDAFF	TGTGCCAGCAGCCAAGCGGGGATAAGGGATGCTTTCTTT
12	NA	TRBV10-3	TRBJ1-1	NA	CAISGTSNEAFF	TGTGCCATCAGTGGGACATCGAATGAAGCTTTCTTT
11	NA	TRBV20-1	TRBJ2-3	NA	CSAWSPDTQYF	TGCAGTGCTTGGAGCCCAGATACGCAGTATTTT
15	NA	TRBV10-3	TRBJ1-1	once	CAISDWGGIGTEAFF	TGTGCCATCAGTGACTGGGGGGGGATCGGCACTGAAGCTTTCTTT
15	NA	TRBV23-1	TRBJ2-1	NA	CASSQSGTCHNEQFF	TGCGCCAGCAGTCAATCGGGCACATGTCACAATGAGCAGTTCTTC
19	NA	TRBV1	TRBJ2-3	NA	CTSSQPGMRGGGSTDTQYF	TGCACCAGCAGCCAACCCGGGATGCGAGGCGGGGGATCCACAGATACGCAGTATTTT
12	NA	TRBV11-2	TRBJ2-5	NA	CASSSSSSDQYF	TGTGCCAGCAGCTCCTCCTCTAGTGACCAGTACTTC
21	TRBD2	TRBV9	TRBJ2-1	once	CASSPRPGLAGGGTLYNEQFF	TGTGCCAGCAGCCCTCGCCCGGGACTAGCGGGGGGCGGAACATTATACAATGAGCAGTTCTTC
14	TRBD1	TRBV5-1	TRBJ1-3	NA	CASSPGQGGNTIYF	TGCGCCAGCAGCCCTGGACAGGGGGGAAACACCATATATTTT
15	TRBD2	TRBV19	TRBJ2-2	NA	CASKAGGGDTGELFF	TGTGCCAGTAAGGCGGGAGGGGGGGACACCGGGGAGCTGTTTTTT
16	NA	TRBV4-1	TRBJ2-1	NA	CASSREWRAADNEQFF	TGCGCCAGCAGCCGGGAGTGGAGGGCGGCGGACAATGAGCAGTTCTTC
13	NA	TRBV21-1	TRBJ2-7	once	CASSNGQGYEQYF	TGTGCCAGCAGCAATGGGCAGGGCTACGAGCAGTACTTC
16	NA	TRBV18	TRBJ2-1	NA	CASSHNSFNSYNEQFF	TGTGCCAGCAGCCACAACAGTTTTAACTCCTACAATGAGCAGTTCTTC
14	NA	TRBV10-3	TRBJ1-1	NA	CAINAGGRDTEAFF	TGTGCCATCAATGCGGGGGGAAGAGACACTGAAGCTTTCTTT
15	NA	TRBV28	TRBJ1-3	NA	CASTPSGTSGNTIYF	TGTGCCAGCACCCCCAGCGGGACCTCTGGAAACACCATATATTTT
17	TRBD1	TRBV19	TRBJ1-5	NA	CASSIGQGGYSNQPQHF	TGTGCCAGTAGTATAGGACAGGGTGGCTATAGCAATCAGCCCCAGCATTTT
16	TRBD2	TRBV19	TRBJ2-7	NA	CASSSTSSGGTYVQYF	TGTGCCAGTAGTTCCACCTCTAGCGGGGGAACGTACGTGCAGTACTTC
14	NA	TRBV19	TRBJ2-3	once	CASKDRRSADTQYF	TGTGCCAGTAAAGATCGGAGGAGCGCAGATACGCAGTATTTT
11	NA	TRBV6-5	TRBJ2-5	NA	CASSSRLTQYF	TGTGCCAGCAGTTCCCGGTTGACCCAGTACTTC
15	TRBD1	TRBV5-5	TRBJ2-5	NA	CASTAPQGASKTQYF	TGTGCCAGCACCGCACCACAGGGGGCGTCGAAGACCCAGTACTTC
14	NA	TRBV7-9	TRBJ1-2	NA	CASSLARSGDGYTF	TGTGCCAGCAGCTTAGCGCGGTCAGGGGATGGCTACACCTTC
14	TRBD2	TRBV10-2	TRBJ2-5	NA	CASSLSGGAETQYF	TGCGCCAGCAGTCTAAGCGGGGGGGCGGAGACCCAGTACTTC
12	TRBD1	TRBV11-2	TRBJ1-4	once	CASSLDREKLFF	TGTGCCAGCAGCCTGGACAGGGAAAAACTGTTTTTT
14	NA	TRBV3-1/TRBV3-2	TRBJ1-3	NA	CASSLARSGGTIYF	TGTGCCAGCAGCCTCGCAAGGAGCGGCGGCACCATATATTTT